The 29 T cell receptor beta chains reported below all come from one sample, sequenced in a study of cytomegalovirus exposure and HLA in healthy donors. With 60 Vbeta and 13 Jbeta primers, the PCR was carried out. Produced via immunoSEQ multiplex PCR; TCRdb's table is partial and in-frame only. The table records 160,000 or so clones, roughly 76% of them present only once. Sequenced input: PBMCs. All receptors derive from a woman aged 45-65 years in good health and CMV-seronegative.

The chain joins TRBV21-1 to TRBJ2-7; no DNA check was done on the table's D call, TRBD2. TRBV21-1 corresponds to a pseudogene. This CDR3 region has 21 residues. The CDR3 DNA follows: TGTGCCAGCAGCAAAGTTGGGGAGTTAAGTAGCGGGGGGGAGATCTCCTACGAGCAGTACTTC. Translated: CASSKVGELSSGGEISYEQYF.

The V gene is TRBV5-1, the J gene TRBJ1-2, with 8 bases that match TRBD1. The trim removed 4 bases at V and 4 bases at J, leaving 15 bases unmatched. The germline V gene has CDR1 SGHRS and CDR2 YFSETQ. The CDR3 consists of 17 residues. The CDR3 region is CASSENERQGRGYGYTF. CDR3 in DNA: TGCGCCAGCAGCGAGAACGAACGACAGGGGAGAGGCTATGGCTACACCTTC.

CDR3 in DNA: TGTGCCAGCAGTTTTAGCGGGACAGGGCCTTTCAAGCAGTACTTC. It specifies CASSFSGTGPFKQYF. J is TRBJ2-7 and V is TRBV28; TRBD1 is a possible D gene (9 bases). There are 15 residues in the CDR3. The germline gives CDR1 MDHEN, CDR2 SYDVKM. V lost 3 bases and J 8 bases, leaving 20 bases between the germline ends.

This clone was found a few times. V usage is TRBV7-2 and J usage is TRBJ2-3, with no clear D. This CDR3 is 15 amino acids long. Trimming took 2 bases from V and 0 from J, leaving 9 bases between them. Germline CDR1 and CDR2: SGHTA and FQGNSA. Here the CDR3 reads CASSLSGGSTDTQYF. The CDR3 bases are TGTGCCAGCAGCTTATCAGGTGGAAGCACAGATACGCAGTATTTT.

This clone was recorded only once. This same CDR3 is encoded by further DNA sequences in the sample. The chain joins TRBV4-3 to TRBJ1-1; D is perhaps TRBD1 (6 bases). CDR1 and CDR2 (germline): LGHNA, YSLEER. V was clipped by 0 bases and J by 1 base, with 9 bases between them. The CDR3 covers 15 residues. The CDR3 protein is CASSQDAGANTEAFF. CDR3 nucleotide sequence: TGCGCCAGCAGCCAAGACGCAGGGGCGAACACTGAAGCTTTCTTT.

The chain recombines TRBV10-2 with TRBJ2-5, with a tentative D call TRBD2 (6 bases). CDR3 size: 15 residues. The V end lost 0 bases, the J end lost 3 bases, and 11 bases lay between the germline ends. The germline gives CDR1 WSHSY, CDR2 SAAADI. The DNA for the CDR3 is TGCGCCAGCAGTGAGTCGAGGCGGGATGAAGAGACCCAGTACTTC. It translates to CASSESRRDEETQYF.

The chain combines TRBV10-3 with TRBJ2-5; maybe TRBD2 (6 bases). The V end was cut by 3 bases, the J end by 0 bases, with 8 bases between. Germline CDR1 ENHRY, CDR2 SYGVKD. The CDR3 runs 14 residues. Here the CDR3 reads CAISDASDQETQYF. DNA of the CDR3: TGTGCCATCAGTGACGCTAGCGACCAAGAGACCCAGTACTTC.

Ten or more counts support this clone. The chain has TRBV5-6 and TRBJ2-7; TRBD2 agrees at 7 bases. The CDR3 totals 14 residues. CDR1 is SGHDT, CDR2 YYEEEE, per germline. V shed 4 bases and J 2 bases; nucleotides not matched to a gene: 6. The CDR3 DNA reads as TGTGCCAGCAGCAAGGGACTATTCACCTACGAGCAGTACTTC. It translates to CASSKGLFTYEQYF. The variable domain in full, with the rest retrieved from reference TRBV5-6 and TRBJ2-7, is DAGVTQSPTHLIKTRGQQVTLRCSPKSGHDTVSWYQQALGQGPQFIFQYYEEEERQRGNFPDRFSGHQFPNYSSELNVNALLLGDSALYLCASSKGLFTYEQYFGPGTRLTVT.

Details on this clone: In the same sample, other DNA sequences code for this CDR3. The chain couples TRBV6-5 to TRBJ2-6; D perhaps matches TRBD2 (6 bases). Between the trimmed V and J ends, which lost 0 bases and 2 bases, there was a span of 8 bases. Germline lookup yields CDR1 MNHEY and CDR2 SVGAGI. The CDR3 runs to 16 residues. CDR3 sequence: CASSYSPGAGANVLTF. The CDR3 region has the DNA TGTGCCAGCAGTTACTCCCCGGGAGCTGGGGCCAACGTCCTGACTTTC.

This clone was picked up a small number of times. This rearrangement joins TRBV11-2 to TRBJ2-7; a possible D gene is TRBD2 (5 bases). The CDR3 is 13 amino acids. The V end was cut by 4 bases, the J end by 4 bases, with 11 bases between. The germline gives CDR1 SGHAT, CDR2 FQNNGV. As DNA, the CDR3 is TGTGCCAGCAGCTCCGGGGTGGGGTACGAGCAGTACTTC. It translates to CASSSGVGYEQYF.

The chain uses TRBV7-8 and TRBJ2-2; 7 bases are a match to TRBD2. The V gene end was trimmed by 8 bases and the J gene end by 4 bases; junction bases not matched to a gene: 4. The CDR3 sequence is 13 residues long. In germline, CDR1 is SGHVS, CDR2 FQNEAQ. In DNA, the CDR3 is TGTGCCAGCCAGCGGGGCAGCACCGGGGAGCTGTTTTTT. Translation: CASQRGSTGELFF.

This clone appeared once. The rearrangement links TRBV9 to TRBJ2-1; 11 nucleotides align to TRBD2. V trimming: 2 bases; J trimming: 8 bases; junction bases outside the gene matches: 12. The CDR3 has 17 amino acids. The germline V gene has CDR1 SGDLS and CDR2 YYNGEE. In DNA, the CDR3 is TGTGCCAGCAGCGTGAGACTAGCGGGACACACGGCGGATGAGCAGTTCTTC. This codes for CASSVRLAGHTADEQFF.

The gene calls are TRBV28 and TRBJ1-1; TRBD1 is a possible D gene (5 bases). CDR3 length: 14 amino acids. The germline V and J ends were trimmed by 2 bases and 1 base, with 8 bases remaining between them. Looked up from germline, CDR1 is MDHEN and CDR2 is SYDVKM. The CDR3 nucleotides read TGTGCCAGCAGTTTACCGCAGGGGAACACTGAAGCTTTCTTT. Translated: CASSLPQGNTEAFF.

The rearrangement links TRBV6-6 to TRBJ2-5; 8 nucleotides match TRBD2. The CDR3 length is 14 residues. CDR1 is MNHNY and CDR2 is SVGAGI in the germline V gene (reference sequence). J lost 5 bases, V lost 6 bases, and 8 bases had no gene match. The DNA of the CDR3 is TGTGCCAGCAGGACAGCGGGAGTAGGGGAGACCCAGTACTTC. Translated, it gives CASRTAGVGETQYF.

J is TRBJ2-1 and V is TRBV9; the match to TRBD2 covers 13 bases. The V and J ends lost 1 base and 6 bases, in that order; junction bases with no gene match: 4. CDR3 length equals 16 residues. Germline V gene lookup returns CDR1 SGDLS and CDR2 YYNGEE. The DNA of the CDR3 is TGTGCCAGCAGCGTATCGGGACTAGCGGGGATCAATGAGCAGTTCTTC. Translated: CASSVSGLAGINEQFF.

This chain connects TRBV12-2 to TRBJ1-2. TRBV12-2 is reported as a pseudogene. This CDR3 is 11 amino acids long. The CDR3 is CASRRTPGMTF. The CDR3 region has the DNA TGTGCAAGTCGCCGGACCCCCGGGATGACCTTC.

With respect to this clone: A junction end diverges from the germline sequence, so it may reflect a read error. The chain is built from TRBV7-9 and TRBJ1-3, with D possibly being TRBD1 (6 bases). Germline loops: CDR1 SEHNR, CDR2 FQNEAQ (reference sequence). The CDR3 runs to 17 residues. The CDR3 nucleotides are TGTTCCAGCAGCTTATTCATATCTTCGGGGGGGCGAAACACCATATATTTT. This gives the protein CSSSLFISSGGRNTIYF. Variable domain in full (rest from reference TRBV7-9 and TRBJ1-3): DTGVSQNPRHKITKRGQNVTFRCDPISEHNRLYWYRQTLGQGPEFLTYFQNEAQLEKSRLLSDRFSAERPKGSFSTLEIQRTEQGDSAMYLCSSSLFISSGGRNTIYFGEGSWLTVV.

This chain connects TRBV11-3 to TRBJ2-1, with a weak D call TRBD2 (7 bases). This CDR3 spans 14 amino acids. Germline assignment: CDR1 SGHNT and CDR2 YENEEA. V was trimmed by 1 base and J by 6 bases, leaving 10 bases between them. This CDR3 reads CASSLGRGPNEQFF. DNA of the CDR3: TGTGCCAGCAGCTTAGGGCGGGGGCCCAATGAGCAGTTCTTC.

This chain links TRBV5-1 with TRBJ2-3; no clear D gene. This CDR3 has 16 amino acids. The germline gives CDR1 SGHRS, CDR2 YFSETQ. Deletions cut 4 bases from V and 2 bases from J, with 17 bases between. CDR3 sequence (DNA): TGCGCCAGCAGCCCACTACCTAGGATTGCCACAGATACGCAGTATTTT. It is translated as CASSPLPRIATDTQYF.

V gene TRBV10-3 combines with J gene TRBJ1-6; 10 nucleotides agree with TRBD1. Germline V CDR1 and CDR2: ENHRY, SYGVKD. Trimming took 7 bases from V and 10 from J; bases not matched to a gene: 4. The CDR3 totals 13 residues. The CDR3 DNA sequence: TGTGCCATCAAAGGGACAGGGGACTCACCCCTCCACTTT. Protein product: CAIKGTGDSPLHF.

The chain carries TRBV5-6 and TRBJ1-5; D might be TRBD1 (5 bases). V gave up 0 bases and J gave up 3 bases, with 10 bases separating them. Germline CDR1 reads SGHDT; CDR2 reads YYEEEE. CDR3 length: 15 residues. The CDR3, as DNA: TGTGCCAGCAGCTTGGTTGGGGCTCCCAATCAGCCCCAGCATTTT. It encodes CASSLVGAPNQPQHF.

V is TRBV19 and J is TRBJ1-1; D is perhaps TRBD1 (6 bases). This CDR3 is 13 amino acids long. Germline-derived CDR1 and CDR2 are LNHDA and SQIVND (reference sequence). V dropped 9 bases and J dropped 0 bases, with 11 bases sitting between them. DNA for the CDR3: TGTGCCAGCACCGGACAGATGAACACTGAAGCTTTCTTT. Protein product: CASTGQMNTEAFF.

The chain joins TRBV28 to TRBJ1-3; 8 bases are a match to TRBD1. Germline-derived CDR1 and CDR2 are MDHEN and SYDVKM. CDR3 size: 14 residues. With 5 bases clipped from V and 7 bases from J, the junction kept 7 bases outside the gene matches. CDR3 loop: CASSPGQGWNTIYF. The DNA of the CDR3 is TGTGCCAGCAGTCCCGGACAGGGATGGAACACCATATATTTT.

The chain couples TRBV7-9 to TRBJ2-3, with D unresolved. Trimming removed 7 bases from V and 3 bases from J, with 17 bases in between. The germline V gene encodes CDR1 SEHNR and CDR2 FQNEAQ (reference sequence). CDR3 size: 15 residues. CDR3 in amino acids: CASTRLSSVTDTQYF. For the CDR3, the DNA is TGTGCCAGCACCCGACTGAGTAGTGTTACAGATACGCAGTATTTT.

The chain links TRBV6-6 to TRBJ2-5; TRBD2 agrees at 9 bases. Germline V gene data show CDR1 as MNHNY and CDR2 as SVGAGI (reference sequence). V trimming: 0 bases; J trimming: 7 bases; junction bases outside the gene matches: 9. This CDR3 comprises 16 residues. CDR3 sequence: CASSYSPLAGFGTQYF. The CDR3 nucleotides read TGTGCCAGCAGTTACTCCCCTCTAGCGGGGTTTGGGACCCAGTACTTC.

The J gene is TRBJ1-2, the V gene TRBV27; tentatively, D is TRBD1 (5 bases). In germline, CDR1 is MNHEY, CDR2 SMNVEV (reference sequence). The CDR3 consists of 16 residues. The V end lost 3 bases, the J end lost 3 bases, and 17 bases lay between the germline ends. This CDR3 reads CASSFAGALKYYGYTF. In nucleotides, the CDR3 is TGTGCCAGCAGTTTCGCTGGGGCCCTCAAGTACTATGGCTACACCTTC.

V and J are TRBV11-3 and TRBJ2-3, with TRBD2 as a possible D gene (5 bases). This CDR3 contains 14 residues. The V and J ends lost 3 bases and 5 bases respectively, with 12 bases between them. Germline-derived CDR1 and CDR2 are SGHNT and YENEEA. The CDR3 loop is CASSFGRVEDTQYF. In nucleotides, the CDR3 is TGTGCCAGCAGCTTCGGGCGGGTGGAAGATACGCAGTATTTT.

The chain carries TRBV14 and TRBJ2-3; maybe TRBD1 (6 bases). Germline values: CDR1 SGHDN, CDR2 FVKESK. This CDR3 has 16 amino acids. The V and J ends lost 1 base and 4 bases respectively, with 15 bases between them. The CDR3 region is CASSQGPRGWADTQYF. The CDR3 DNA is TGTGCCAGCAGCCAAGGACCAAGGGGGTGGGCAGATACGCAGTATTTT.

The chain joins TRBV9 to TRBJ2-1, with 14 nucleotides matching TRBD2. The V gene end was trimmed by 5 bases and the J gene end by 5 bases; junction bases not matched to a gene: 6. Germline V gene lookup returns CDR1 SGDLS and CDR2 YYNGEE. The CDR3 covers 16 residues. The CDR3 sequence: CASSGGTSGGHNEQFF. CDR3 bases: TGTGCCAGCAGTGGAGGGACTAGCGGGGGTCACAATGAGCAGTTCTTC.